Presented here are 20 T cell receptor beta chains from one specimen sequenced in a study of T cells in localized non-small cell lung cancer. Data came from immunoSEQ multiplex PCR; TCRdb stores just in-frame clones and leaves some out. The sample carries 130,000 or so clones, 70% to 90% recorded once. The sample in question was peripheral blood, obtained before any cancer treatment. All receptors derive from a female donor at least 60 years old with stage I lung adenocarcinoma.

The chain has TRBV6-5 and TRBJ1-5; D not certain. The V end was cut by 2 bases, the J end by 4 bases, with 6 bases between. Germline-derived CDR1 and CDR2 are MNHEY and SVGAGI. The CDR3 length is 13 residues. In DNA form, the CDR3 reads TGTGCCAGCAGTTACCAGCATAATCAGCCCCAGCATTTT. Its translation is CASSYQHNQPQHF.

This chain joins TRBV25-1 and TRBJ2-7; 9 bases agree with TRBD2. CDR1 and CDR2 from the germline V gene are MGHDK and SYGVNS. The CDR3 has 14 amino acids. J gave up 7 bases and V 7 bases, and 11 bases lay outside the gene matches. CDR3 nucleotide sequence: TGTGCCAGCAAGATACCGGGACTAGCTGGGGAGCAGTACTTC. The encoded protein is CASKIPGLAGEQYF.

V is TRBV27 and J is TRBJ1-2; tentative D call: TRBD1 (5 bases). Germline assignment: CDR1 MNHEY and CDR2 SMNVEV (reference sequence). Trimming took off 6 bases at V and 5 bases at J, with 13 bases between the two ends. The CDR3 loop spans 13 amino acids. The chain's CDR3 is CASRRRGEYGYTF. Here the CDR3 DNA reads TGTGCCAGCAGGAGACGGGGCGAATATGGCTACACCTTC.

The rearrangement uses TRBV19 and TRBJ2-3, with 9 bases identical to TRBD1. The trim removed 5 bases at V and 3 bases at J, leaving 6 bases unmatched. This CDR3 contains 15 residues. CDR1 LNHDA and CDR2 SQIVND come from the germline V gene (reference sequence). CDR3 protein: CASSLTGGLTDTQYF. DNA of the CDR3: TGTGCCAGTAGTTTGACAGGGGGGCTGACAGATACGCAGTATTTT.

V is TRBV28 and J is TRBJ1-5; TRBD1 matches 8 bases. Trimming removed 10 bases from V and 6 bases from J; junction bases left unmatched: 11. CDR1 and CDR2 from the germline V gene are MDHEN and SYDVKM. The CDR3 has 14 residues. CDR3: CATLRPGGGQPQHF. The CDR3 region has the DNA TGTGCCACCCTCCGGCCAGGGGGCGGTCAGCCCCAGCATTTT.

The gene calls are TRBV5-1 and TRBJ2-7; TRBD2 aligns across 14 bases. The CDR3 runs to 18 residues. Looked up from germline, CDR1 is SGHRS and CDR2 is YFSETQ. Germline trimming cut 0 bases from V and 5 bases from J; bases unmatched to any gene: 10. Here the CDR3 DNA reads TGCGCCAGCAGCTTGGGACCCACGGGACTAGCGGGAGAAGACGAGCAGTACTTC. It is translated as CASSLGPTGLAGEDEQYF.

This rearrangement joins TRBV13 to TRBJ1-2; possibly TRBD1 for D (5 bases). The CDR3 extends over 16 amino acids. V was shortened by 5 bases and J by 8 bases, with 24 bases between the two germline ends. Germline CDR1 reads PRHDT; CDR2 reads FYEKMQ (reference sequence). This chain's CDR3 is CASSRQIGALGKGYTF. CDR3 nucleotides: TGTGCCAGCAGCCGCCAAATAGGGGCTCTTGGTAAGGGCTACACCTTC.

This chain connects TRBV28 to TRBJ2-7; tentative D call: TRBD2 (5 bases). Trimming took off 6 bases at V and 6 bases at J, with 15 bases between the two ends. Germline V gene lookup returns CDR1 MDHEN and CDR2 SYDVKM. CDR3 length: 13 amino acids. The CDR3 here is CASRGGGSSEQYF. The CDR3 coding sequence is TGTGCCAGCAGGGGTGGAGGTTCTTCCGAGCAGTACTTC.

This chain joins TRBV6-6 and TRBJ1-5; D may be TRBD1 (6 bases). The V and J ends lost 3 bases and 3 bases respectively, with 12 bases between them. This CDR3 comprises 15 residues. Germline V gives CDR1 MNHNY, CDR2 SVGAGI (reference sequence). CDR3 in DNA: TGTGCCAGCAGTTATACGACAGGCCACAATCAGCCCCAGCATTTT. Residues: CASSYTTGHNQPQHF.

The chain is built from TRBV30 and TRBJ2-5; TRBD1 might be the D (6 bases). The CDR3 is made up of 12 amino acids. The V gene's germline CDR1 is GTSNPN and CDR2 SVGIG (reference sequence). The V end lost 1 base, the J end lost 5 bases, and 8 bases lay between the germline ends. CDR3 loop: CAWSDRAETQYF. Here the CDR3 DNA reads TGTGCCTGGAGTGACAGGGCGGAGACCCAGTACTTC.

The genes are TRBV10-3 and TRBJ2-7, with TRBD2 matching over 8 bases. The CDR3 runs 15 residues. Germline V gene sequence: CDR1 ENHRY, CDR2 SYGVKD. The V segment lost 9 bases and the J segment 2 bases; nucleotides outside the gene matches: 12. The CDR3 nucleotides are TGTGCCATAAGGCTCGGGGGGGGTCAAACCTACGAGCAGTACTTC. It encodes CAIRLGGGQTYEQYF.

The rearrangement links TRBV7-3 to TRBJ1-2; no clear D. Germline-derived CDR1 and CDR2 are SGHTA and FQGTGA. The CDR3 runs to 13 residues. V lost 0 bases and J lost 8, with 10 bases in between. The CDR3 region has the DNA TGTGCCAGCAGCTTAACGGAGACGGGGGGCTACACCTTC. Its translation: CASSLTETGGYTF.

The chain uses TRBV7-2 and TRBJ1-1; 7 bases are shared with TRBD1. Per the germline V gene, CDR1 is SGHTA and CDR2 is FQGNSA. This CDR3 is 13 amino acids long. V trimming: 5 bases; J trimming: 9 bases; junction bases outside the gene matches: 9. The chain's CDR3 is CASSRGQDRKAFF. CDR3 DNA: TGTGCCAGCAGCCGCGGACAGGATAGAAAAGCTTTCTTT.

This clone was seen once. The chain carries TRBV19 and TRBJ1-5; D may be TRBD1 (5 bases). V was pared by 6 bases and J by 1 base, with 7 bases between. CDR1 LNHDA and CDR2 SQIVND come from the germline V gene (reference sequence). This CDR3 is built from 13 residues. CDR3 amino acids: CASRRDSNQPQHF. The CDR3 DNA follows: TGTGCCAGTAGGCGGGACAGCAATCAGCCCCAGCATTTT.

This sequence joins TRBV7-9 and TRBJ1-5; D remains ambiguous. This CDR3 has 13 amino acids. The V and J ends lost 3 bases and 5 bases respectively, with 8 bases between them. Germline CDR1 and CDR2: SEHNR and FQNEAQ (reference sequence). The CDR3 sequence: CASSLGRDQPQHF. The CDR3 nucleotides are TGTGCCAGCAGCTTGGGGAGAGATCAGCCCCAGCATTTT.

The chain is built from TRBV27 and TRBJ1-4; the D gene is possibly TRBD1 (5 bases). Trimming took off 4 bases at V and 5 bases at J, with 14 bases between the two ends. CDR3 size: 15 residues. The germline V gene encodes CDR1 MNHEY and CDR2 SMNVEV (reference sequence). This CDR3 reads CASSSLGKGNEKLFF. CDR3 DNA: TGTGCCAGCAGTTCCCTCGGGAAGGGGAATGAAAAACTGTTTTTT.

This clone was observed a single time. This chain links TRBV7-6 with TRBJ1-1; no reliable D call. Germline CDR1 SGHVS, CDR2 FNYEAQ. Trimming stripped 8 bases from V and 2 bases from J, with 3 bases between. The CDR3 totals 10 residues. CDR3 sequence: CASGNTEAFF. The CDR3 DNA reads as TGTGCCAGCGGTAACACTGAAGCTTTCTTT. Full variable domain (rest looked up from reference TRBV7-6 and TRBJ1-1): GAGVSQSPRYKVTKRGQDVALRCDPISGHVSLYWYRQALGQGPEFLTYFNYEAQQDKSGLPNDRFSAERPEGSISTLTIQRTEQRDSAMYRCASGNTEAFFGQGTRLTVV.

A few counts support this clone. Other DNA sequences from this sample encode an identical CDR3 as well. For the CDR3, the DNA is TGTGCCAGCTCACCCCAGGGTCTAGGCAATGAGCAGTTCTTC. This codes for CASSPQGLGNEQFF. The V call is TRBV18, the J call TRBJ2-1, with D perhaps TRBD1 (5 bases). Trimming shortened V by 3 bases and J by 6 bases, and 12 bases separated the two germline ends. The germline CDR1 and CDR2 sequences are KGHSH and LQKENI. This CDR3 is built from 14 residues.

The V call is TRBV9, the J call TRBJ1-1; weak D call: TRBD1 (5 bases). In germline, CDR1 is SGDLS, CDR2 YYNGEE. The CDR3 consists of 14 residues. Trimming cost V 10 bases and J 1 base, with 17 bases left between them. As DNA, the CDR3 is TGTGCCTCCGGGGGACTGCATAAGAACACTGAAGCTTTCTTT. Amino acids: CASGGLHKNTEAFF.

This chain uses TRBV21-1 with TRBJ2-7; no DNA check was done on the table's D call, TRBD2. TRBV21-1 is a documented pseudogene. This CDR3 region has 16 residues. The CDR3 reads CASTKEGKVLGYEQYF. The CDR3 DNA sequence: TGTGCCAGCACCAAGGAGGGGAAGGTCCTGGGCTACGAGCAGTACTTC.